These 20 T cell receptor beta chains were all obtained from the same sample, sequenced in a study of T cells in Graves' hyperthyroidism and ophthalmopathy. TCR beta CDR3 regions were amplified from RNA transcripts. Carried out on the TCR CDR3, a first-round RT-PCR used the HTBI primer set. MiXCR was run by TCRdb on the multiplex PCR reads, yielding one entry per CDR3 protein. The data show around 420,000 distinct CDR3 sequences, more than 15% seen once. The sequencing sample was made of blood. The source of these receptors is a woman aged 18-29 years with Graves' hyperthyroidism.

This clonotype was found many times. V is TRBV20-1 and J is TRBJ1-5, with TRBD1 matching 9 bases. The germline CDR1 and CDR2 sequences are DFQATT and SNEGSKA (reference sequence). V shed 1 base and J 3 bases; nucleotides not matched to a gene: 19. CDR3 length equals 20 residues. The CDR3 DNA reads TGCAGTGCTAGAGCATTGGGAGGAGAGACAGGGGGATTGAACAATCAGCCCCAGCATTTT. Translating it yields CSARALGGETGGLNNQPQHF.

This rearrangement joins TRBV27 to TRBJ2-5; 10 bases are a match to TRBD1. Germline V CDR1 and CDR2: MNHEY, SMNVEV (reference sequence). The CDR3 is 16 amino acids. Trimming cost V 5 bases and J 2 bases; bases outside gene matches: 8. The CDR3, as DNA: TGTGCCAGCAGTCTTCACGGGACAGGGGAACAAGAGACCCAGTACTTC. This encodes CASSLHGTGEQETQYF.

This clonotype was recorded at least ten times. V usage is TRBV7-2 and J usage is TRBJ1-6; possibly TRBD1 for D (6 bases). The germline V gene encodes CDR1 SGHTA and CDR2 FQGNSA. Trimming cost V 1 base and J 7 bases, with 14 bases left between them. This CDR3 is built from 16 residues. The CDR3 DNA reads as TGTGCCAGCAGCTTAGGCGTGGGGGCGGGCAATTCACCCCTCCACTTT. Its protein is CASSLGVGAGNSPLHF.

This chain connects TRBV19 to TRBJ1-1, with unresolved D. Trimming left V 4 bases short and J 4 bases short, with 16 bases between. In germline, CDR1 is LNHDA, CDR2 SQIVND (reference sequence). There are 15 residues in the CDR3. DNA of the CDR3: TGTGCCAGTAGTAGGGCCGCCGGGCCCAGCACTGAAGCTTTCTTT. Translated: CASSRAAGPSTEAFF.

The genes are TRBV28 and TRBJ2-1, with D hard to call. The CDR3 is made up of 10 amino acids. Trimming pared 8 bases from V and 4 bases from J, leaving 3 bases between. CDR1 and CDR2 from the germline V gene are MDHEN and SYDVKM. In nucleotides, the CDR3 is TGTGCCAGCGGTTACAATGAGCAGTTCTTC. As protein: CASGYNEQFF.

A few counts support this clonotype. The chain recombines TRBV6-5 with TRBJ2-1; no clear D. The V gene's germline CDR1 is MNHEY and CDR2 SVGAGI. Trimming took 2 bases from V and 6 from J, leaving 14 bases between them. CDR3 length: 15 amino acids. CDR3 sequence reads: CASSYLHPGLNEQFF. For the CDR3, the DNA is TGTGCCAGCAGTTACCTACACCCCGGGCTCAATGAGCAGTTCTTC.

The table lists this clonotype with a few counts. This rearrangement joins TRBV27 to TRBJ2-3; D is tentatively TRBD1 or TRBD2 (6 bases each). The germline V and J ends were trimmed by 4 bases and 7 bases, with 15 bases remaining between them. Germline CDR1 and CDR2: MNHEY and SMNVEV (reference sequence). This CDR3 has 14 amino acids. The CDR3 reads CASSSGGGIYTQYF. The CDR3 DNA reads as TGTGCCAGCAGTTCCGGAGGGGGAATATATACGCAGTATTTT.

The chain recombines TRBV6-5 with TRBJ2-6; the D gene could be TRBD1 or TRBD2 (5 bases each). The CDR3 covers 21 residues. In germline, CDR1 is MNHEY, CDR2 SVGAGI. V was cut by 4 bases and J by 3 bases, with 28 bases left in between. The CDR3 coding sequence is TGTGCCAGCAGTTTTTCTCCACCCGGGACCCTCCCGATTGGTGGGGCCAACGTCCTGACTTTC. It translates to CASSFSPPGTLPIGGANVLTF.

This clonotype was observed at least ten times. V and J are TRBV7-2 and TRBJ1-4; D is undetermined. V was clipped by 3 bases and J by 0 bases, with 14 bases between them. The germline V gene encodes CDR1 SGHTA and CDR2 FQGNSA. This CDR3 contains 17 residues. The CDR3 DNA follows: TGTGCCAGCAGCTTGCACAGAAACTTGGCAACTAATGAAAAACTGTTTTTT. Protein product: CASSLHRNLATNEKLFF.

In this sample, this clonotype turned up a few times. The V gene is TRBV6-2 or TRBV6-3, the J gene TRBJ2-3, with TRBD1 as a possible D gene (6 bases). Trimming left V 6 bases short and J 10 bases short, with 17 bases between. Looked up from germline, CDR1 is MNHEY and CDR2 is SVGEGT. This CDR3 is 13 amino acids long. In DNA form, the CDR3 reads TGTGCCAGCAGGGGACCGTCGGCAGGGGCGCAGTATTTT. The encoded protein is CASRGPSAGAQYF.

The rearrangement uses TRBV20-1 and TRBJ2-7; TRBD2 agrees at 12 bases. Germline V gene data show CDR1 as DFQATT and CDR2 as SNEGSKA (reference sequence). V was clipped by 5 bases and J by 4 bases; unmatched bases: 3. The CDR3 consists of 13 residues. The CDR3 is CSAGLAGTYEQYF. DNA for the CDR3: TGCAGTGCTGGACTAGCGGGGACTTACGAGCAGTACTTC.

On this clonotype: This could be a read error, since a much larger clone is one nucleotide away. CDR3 in amino acids: CASSYSTDPGTQYF. CDR3 DNA: TGTGCCAGCAGTTACTCGACCGACCCCGGTACGCAGTATTTT. The chain employs TRBV6-2 or TRBV6-3 and TRBJ2-3, with D hard to call. The CDR3 is 14 residues long. Germline CDR1 and CDR2: MNHEY and SVGEGT. V gave up 0 bases and J gave up 8 bases, with 12 bases separating them.

This clonotype was recorded many times. The chain employs TRBV6-2 or TRBV6-3 and TRBJ1-1; 7 bases are a match to TRBD1. This CDR3 is built from 15 residues. V was pared by 6 bases and J by 4 bases, with 11 bases of the junction left unmatched. Germline CDR1 MNHEY, CDR2 SVGEGT. Here the CDR3 reads CASRGRSTGSTEAFF. CDR3 bases: TGTGCCAGCAGGGGACGATCGACAGGGAGCACTGAAGCTTTCTTT.

This clonotype has ten or more counts. The chain combines TRBV6-2 or TRBV6-3 with TRBJ1-5; tentatively, D is TRBD1 (5 bases). The germline V and J ends were trimmed by 7 bases and 7 bases, with 14 bases remaining between them. Germline V gene sequence: CDR1 MNHEY, CDR2 SVGEGT. CDR3 length: 13 residues. This CDR3 reads CASNQGRRQPQHF. CDR3 DNA sequence: TGTGCCAGCAATCAGGGCCGTCGGCAGCCCCAGCATTTT.

This clonotype was detected many times. The rearrangement links TRBV7-9 to TRBJ2-7; D is perhaps TRBD2 (5 bases). The CDR3 sequence is 12 residues long. V was pared by 5 bases and J by 2 bases, with 7 bases between. Per the germline V gene, CDR1 is SEHNR and CDR2 is FQNEAQ (reference sequence). CDR3 coding DNA: TGTGCCAGCAGCCCACTAGCCTACGAGCAGTACTTC. Its translation is CASSPLAYEQYF. Together with reference TRBV7-9 and TRBJ2-7, the CDR3 gives the full variable domain: DTGVSQNPRHKITKRGQNVTFRCDPISEHNRLYWYRQTLGQGPEFLTYFQNEAQLEKSRLLSDRFSAERPKGSFSTLEIQRTEQGDSAMYLCASSPLAYEQYFGPGTRLTVT.

Many counts were recorded for this clonotype. The chain recombines TRBV11-1 with TRBJ2-5; D unresolved. This CDR3 spans 14 amino acids. Germline CDR1 and CDR2: SGHAT and FQDESV (reference sequence). The V gene lost 2 bases and the J gene lost 2 bases, with 9 bases spanning the gap. The DNA of the CDR3 is TGTGCCAGCAGCTTACTGGCCAGTCAAGAGACCCAGTACTTC. Translating gives CASSLLASQETQYF.

This clonotype was counted many times. This chain connects TRBV2 to TRBJ1-1; maybe TRBD1 (5 bases). The length of the CDR3 is 13 residues. Germline CDR1 and CDR2: SNHLY and FYNNEI. V was pared by 8 bases and J by 4 bases, with 14 bases between. The CDR3 DNA is TGTGCCAGCTTCAGGGAGGCTCGCACTGAAGCTTTCTTT. Its protein is CASFREARTEAFF.

This clonotype has more than one count but fewer than ten. The chain couples TRBV19 to TRBJ2-2, with TRBD2 identical over 14 bases. J lost 4 bases, V lost 4 bases, and 14 bases had no gene match. The CDR3 is made up of 20 amino acids. Germline assignment: CDR1 LNHDA and CDR2 SQIVND (reference sequence). CDR3 residues: CASSTTRGLAGGPGTGELFF. As DNA, the CDR3 is TGTGCCAGTAGTACTACCCGCGGACTAGCGGGGGGACCGGGCACCGGGGAGCTGTTTTTT.

This clonotype was counted a few times. One end of the junction is discordant with germline, which a read error may explain. V is TRBV5-1 and J is TRBJ2-7; TRBD2 matches at 12 bases. This CDR3 contains 16 residues. Germline CDR1 is SGHRS and CDR2 is YFSETQ. CDR3 in amino acids: CTSSKKLAGGPDEQYF. CDR3 sequence (DNA): TGCACCAGCAGCAAAAAGCTAGCGGGGGGGCCCGACGAGCAGTACTTC.

In this sample, this clonotype turned up many times. The V call is TRBV10-3, the J call TRBJ2-7; 11 bases are a match to TRBD2. Germline V gene sequence: CDR1 ENHRY, CDR2 SYGVKD. Trimming removed 10 bases from V and 3 bases from J; junction bases left unmatched: 5. This CDR3 comprises 13 residues. The chain's CDR3 is CATGTSGDYEQYF. CDR3 bases: TGTGCCACTGGGACTAGCGGAGACTACGAGCAGTACTTC.